A single sample is the source of the 31 T cell receptor beta chains below, sequenced in a study of blood T cells in healthy people across ages (dated by TCRdb to 2014 to 2015). Libraries were constructed by 5' RACE. The reads were generated on an Illumina HiSeq 2500. A second 7 to 11 cycle PCR used a sample-barcoded 5' primer and a J-beta primer mix. The public reads were run again by TCRdb, first through fastp at Q25 and then through MiXCR, and only productive beta chains were kept. Each entry merges the rows of one CDR3 protein and shows their most common DNA and genes. This sample comprises around 1.7 million distinct CDR3 sequences, roughly 28% of them detected only once. The ten largest clones add up to approximately 7.7% of the sample. Sequenced input: blood. All receptors derive from a woman in her twenties or thirties in good health.

The table lists this clonotype with a few counts. The gene calls are TRBV28 and TRBJ2-7, with D possibly matching TRBD2 (6 bases). The V end lost 3 bases, the J end lost 5 bases, and 11 bases lay between the germline ends. Germline V CDR1 and CDR2: MDHEN, SYDVKM. The CDR3 length is 13 residues. The CDR3: CASSFPGVNEQYF. CDR3 coding DNA: TGTGCCAGCAGTTTCCCGGGGGTAAACGAGCAGTACTTC.

At least ten counts were recorded for this clonotype. The rearrangement links TRBV7-2 to TRBJ2-7, with D unclear. Trimming stripped 8 bases from V and 4 bases from J, with 9 bases between. This CDR3 contains 11 residues. Germline V CDR1 and CDR2: SGHTA, FQGNSA. CDR3 DNA sequence: TGTGCCAGCGGTCTCCATTACGAGCAGTACTTC. Translated: CASGLHYEQYF.

The V and J genes are TRBV28 and TRBJ1-5; 9 nucleotides align to TRBD1. There are 12 residues in the CDR3. Germline V gives CDR1 MDHEN, CDR2 SYDVKM. The V segment lost 3 bases and the J segment 10 bases; nucleotides outside the gene matches: 1. The CDR3 sequence: CASSLGQGPQHF. DNA of the CDR3: TGTGCCAGCAGTTTGGGACAGGGACCCCAGCATTTT.

V is TRBV7-9 and J is TRBJ2-1, with TRBD2 identical over 11 bases. CDR1 and CDR2 from the germline V gene are SEHNR and FQNEAQ (reference sequence). After removal of 5 bases from V and 1 base from J, the junction contained 13 bases not matched to a gene. The CDR3 sequence is 19 residues long. This chain's CDR3 is CASSPQTSGGRVSYNEQFF. CDR3 bases: TGTGCCAGCAGCCCCCAAACTAGCGGGGGTCGAGTGTCCTACAATGAGCAGTTCTTC.

This clonotype was recorded a few times. V and J are TRBV7-2 and TRBJ2-6; D is uncertain. Germline CDR1 and CDR2: SGHTA and FQGNSA. This CDR3 spans 17 amino acids. The ends were cut back, 0 bases at V and 0 bases at J, with 9 bases in the middle. The CDR3 reads CASSLAGWVSGANVLTF. The CDR3 nucleotides are TGTGCCAGCAGCTTAGCGGGGTGGGTCTCTGGGGCCAACGTCCTGACTTTC.

This clonotype came up many times. The J gene is TRBJ1-2, the V gene TRBV6-6, with D unresolved. From germline, CDR1 is MNHNY and CDR2 SVGAGI (reference sequence). Trimming took 0 bases from V and 8 from J, leaving 10 bases between them. CDR3 length: 13 amino acids. The CDR3, as DNA: TGTGCCAGCAGTTACTCGCGCGTTGAGGGCTACACCTTC. It specifies CASSYSRVEGYTF.

There are a few counts of this clonotype. The rearrangement joins TRBV6-1 to TRBJ2-4; 9 bases align to TRBD2. The end of the DNA is better explained by TRBJ2-5, so the J call may be wrong. Germline values: CDR1 MNHNS, CDR2 SASEGT. CDR3 length equals 14 residues. The CDR3 is CASSKGGGGQTQYF. Here the CDR3 DNA reads TGTGCCAGCAGTAAAGGCGGGGGGGGACAGACCCAGTACTTC.

This sequence joins TRBV7-9 and TRBJ2-3; TRBD2 might be the D (6 bases). This CDR3 is built from 16 residues. The V and J ends lost 5 bases and 0 bases respectively, with 15 bases between them. Germline values: CDR1 SEHNR, CDR2 FQNEAQ (reference sequence). CDR3 protein: CASSGNAGQSTDTQYF. As DNA, the CDR3 is TGTGCCAGCAGCGGAAATGCGGGGCAGAGCACAGATACGCAGTATTTT.

The V and J genes are TRBV21-1 and TRBJ2-7; the tabulated D call, TRBD1, remains unverified against the DNA. TRBV21-1 is classified as a pseudogene. The CDR3 is made up of 14 amino acids. In nucleotides, the CDR3 is TGTGCCAGCGGGGGTCAAGTGGAGCCCTACGAGCAGTACTTC. It translates to CASGGQVEPYEQYF.

This clonotype was counted many times. The V and J genes are TRBV7-2 and TRBJ1-2; 7 nucleotides match TRBD1. V lost 4 bases, J lost 4 bases, and 9 bases stayed unmatched. Germline V lookup: CDR1 SGHTA, CDR2 FQGNSA. This CDR3 has 15 amino acids. The CDR3 here is CASSYRDREIYGYTF. The DNA for the CDR3 is TGTGCCAGCAGCTACCGGGACAGAGAAATCTATGGCTACACCTTC.

This clonotype turned up a few times. This chain links TRBV12-3 or TRBV12-4 with TRBJ2-3, with 11 bases that match TRBD2. V lost 5 bases, J lost 5 bases, and 12 bases stayed unmatched. The CDR3 runs 17 residues. As DNA, the CDR3 is TGTGCCAGCAGTCCCCGGCTAGCGGGGGGCAGGGGAGATACGCAGTATTTT. Protein sequence: CASSPRLAGGRGDTQYF.

Details on this clonotype: This may stem from a read error, because a much larger clone lies one nucleotide away. The V gene is TRBV11-1, the J gene TRBJ2-1; perhaps TRBD1 as D (6 bases). Germline lookup yields CDR1 SGHAT and CDR2 FQDESV (reference sequence). The CDR3 spans 13 residues. Trimming shortened V by 3 bases and J by 10 bases, and 13 bases separated the two germline ends. The CDR3 nucleotides read TGTGCCAGCAGCTTGAGGACAGCCTACGAGCAGTTCTTC. This sequence encodes CASSLRTAYEQFF.

This chain connects TRBV28 to TRBJ2-3; 7 nucleotides line up with TRBD2. Losses at the gene ends were 7 bases for V and 3 bases for J; bases not matched to a gene: 16. This CDR3 comprises 17 residues. Germline CDR1 MDHEN, CDR2 SYDVKM. The CDR3 sequence is CASKSPRRGRLTDTQYF. The CDR3 DNA follows: TGTGCCAGCAAGTCTCCTCGGCGCGGGAGACTAACAGATACGCAGTATTTT.

V is TRBV14 and J is TRBJ1-2; D is uncertain. Trimming cost V 3 bases and J 8 bases, with 16 bases left between them. From germline, CDR1 is SGHDN and CDR2 FVKESK. There are 14 residues in the CDR3. DNA of the CDR3: TGTGCCAGCAGCCAGAACCTTCCGAGGTACGGCTACACCTTC. The encoded protein is CASSQNLPRYGYTF.

This clonotype was seen repeatedly, ten times or more. This chain joins TRBV6-5 and TRBJ2-7; TRBD2 might be the D (5 bases). The V gene lost 8 bases and the J gene lost 4 bases, with 18 bases spanning the gap. CDR1 is MNHEY and CDR2 is SVGAGI in the germline V gene. The CDR3 spans 14 residues. CDR3 sequence: CASDNRGSVYEQYF. CDR3 DNA: TGTGCCAGCGACAACCGGGGTAGCGTTTACGAGCAGTACTTC.

The CDR3 protein is CSAPRDRDQPQHF. CDR3 DNA: TGCAGTGCGCCCCGGGACAGGGATCAGCCCCAGCATTTT. The chain employs TRBV20-1 and TRBJ1-5, with 9 bases matching TRBD1. This CDR3 has 13 amino acids. CDR1 and CDR2 (germline): DFQATT, SNEGSKA (reference sequence). With 6 bases clipped from V and 5 bases from J, the junction kept 5 bases outside the gene matches.

This clonotype appeared a few times. V gene TRBV12-3 or TRBV12-4 combines with J gene TRBJ2-5; D tentatively fits TRBD1 or TRBD2 (5 bases each). This CDR3 region has 16 residues. Trimming pared 7 bases from V and 5 bases from J, leaving 23 bases between. The DNA of the CDR3 is TGTGCCAGCAAACCCCGTGGGGGTAAGGGCGGGGAGACCCAGTACTTC. It specifies CASKPRGGKGGETQYF.

The chain uses TRBV10-1 and TRBJ2-7; 7 bases agree with TRBD1. Germline CDR1 WNHNN, CDR2 SYGVQD (reference sequence). V shed 10 bases, J shed 2 bases, and the junction held 11 bases outside the gene matches. The CDR3 consists of 14 residues. CDR3 sequence (DNA): TGCGCCAAATCCACCGGGACAGAACCCTACGAGCAGTACTTC. Translated, it gives CAKSTGTEPYEQYF.

This chain uses TRBV20-1 with TRBJ2-7; 9 bases are shared with TRBD2. The CDR3 contains 17 residues. Germline CDR1 DFQATT, CDR2 SNEGSKA (reference sequence). J gave up 2 bases and V 6 bases, and 17 bases lay outside the gene matches. CDR3 sequence (DNA): TGCAGTGCGCCTCCATCTCACCTAGCGGGGACCCCCTACGAGCAGTACTTC. Its protein product is CSAPPSHLAGTPYEQYF.

This clonotype was counted only a few times. The chain recombines TRBV18 with TRBJ2-7, with TRBD1 matching 8 bases. The germline gives CDR1 KGHSH, CDR2 LQKENI. Trimming cost V 0 bases and J 5 bases; bases outside gene matches: 3. The CDR3 spans 14 residues. The CDR3 region has the DNA TGTGCCAGCTCACCACCGTCCAGGGGGCACGAGCAGTACTTC. Protein product: CASSPPSRGHEQYF.

This clonotype was seen only a few times. The V gene is TRBV11-2, the J gene TRBJ2-3, with D perhaps TRBD2 (6 bases). Trimming left V 5 bases short and J 2 bases short, with 14 bases between. The V gene's germline CDR1 is SGHAT and CDR2 FQNNGV. The CDR3 runs 15 residues. The CDR3 loop reads CASSQERANTDTQYF. CDR3 DNA: TGTGCCAGCAGCCAGGAGCGGGCCAACACAGATACGCAGTATTTT.

The chain links TRBV6-5 to TRBJ2-1; 13 nucleotides agree with TRBD2. CDR3 length equals 15 residues. V gave up 7 bases and J gave up 10 bases; unmatched junction bases: 10. Germline-derived CDR1 and CDR2 are MNHEY and SVGAGI. CDR3 nucleotides: TGTGCCAGCACCGTCGGGACTAGCGGGAATCGGGAGCAGTTCTTC. Its translation is CASTVGTSGNREQFF.

The rearrangement uses TRBV6-5 and TRBJ2-5, with 8 bases identical to TRBD1. The better agreement between TRBJ2-7 and the DNA end casts doubt on the J call. The CDR3 has 14 residues. Germline V gene sequence: CDR1 MNHEY, CDR2 SVGAGI. CDR3 loop: CASSYEQGDNEQYF. The CDR3 nucleotides are TGTGCCAGCAGTTACGAACAGGGGGACAACGAGCAGTACTTC.

This clonotype was counted at least ten times. The chain employs TRBV12-3 or TRBV12-4 and TRBJ2-5, with a possible D match to TRBD1 (6 bases). There are 13 residues in the CDR3. Trimming left V 2 bases short and J 4 bases short, with 8 bases between. CDR3 in amino acids: CASSLRGTETQYF. The CDR3 DNA reads as TGTGCCAGCAGTTTAAGGGGGACAGAGACCCAGTACTTC.

The rearrangement uses TRBV12-3 or TRBV12-4 and TRBJ2-1; D remains unclear. The CDR3 spans 14 residues. V shed 5 bases and J shed 13 bases, with 21 bases lying between them. The DNA for the CDR3 is TGTGCCAGCAGTCCACCGTTGGACCGCGCCGGCCAGTTCTTC. Residues: CASSPPLDRAGQFF.

With regard to this clonotype: This clone may be a read error of a much larger clone one base away. The V gene is TRBV10-3, the J gene TRBJ2-7; D might be TRBD1 or TRBD2, each matching 5 bases. Germline CDR1 ENHRY, CDR2 SYGVKD. This CDR3 contains 15 residues. This chain's CDR3 is CATSESDWGSYEQYF. For the CDR3, the DNA is TGTGCCACCAGTGAGTCTGATTGGGGGAGCTACGAGCAGTACTTC.

There are a few counts of this clonotype. V usage is TRBV5-1 and J usage is TRBJ2-5; TRBD1 matches 7 bases. From germline, CDR1 is SGHRS and CDR2 YFSETQ. The ends lost 2 bases at V and 3 bases at J; junction bases unmatched: 4. This CDR3 comprises 14 residues. CDR3 sequence (DNA): TGCGCCAGCAGCTTCCAGGGGGAGAAAGAGACCCAGTACTTC. Translation: CASSFQGEKETQYF.

In its sample, this clonotype was seen many times. The chain joins TRBV5-1 to TRBJ2-1; no clear D gene. CDR1 SGHRS and CDR2 YFSETQ come from the germline V gene. Trimming stripped 6 bases from V and 5 bases from J, with 12 bases between. The CDR3 sequence is 13 residues long. CDR3 sequence reads: CASKEFTHNEQFF. In DNA form, the CDR3 reads TGCGCCAGCAAGGAGTTTACTCACAATGAGCAGTTCTTC.

This clonotype was seen more than once but under ten times. The V call is TRBV28, the J call TRBJ2-2; D is ambiguous. V shed 6 bases and J shed 4 bases, with 21 bases lying between them. The CDR3 extends over 17 amino acids. Germline assignment: CDR1 MDHEN and CDR2 SYDVKM. CDR3 DNA: TGTGCCAGCAGCCCCTCCGCCCCCAGGCTCCCCACCGGGGAGCTGTTTTTT. Protein: CASSPSAPRLPTGELFF.

The chain carries TRBV3-1 and TRBJ2-3; 8 bases match TRBD2. V shed 7 bases and J 4 bases; nucleotides not matched to a gene: 7. Germline V gene lookup returns CDR1 LGHDT and CDR2 YNNKEL (reference sequence). The CDR3 is 14 residues long. As DNA, the CDR3 is TGTGCCAGCATCCTGACGGGAGGGGCAGATACGCAGTATTTT. Protein sequence: CASILTGGADTQYF.

V gene TRBV20-1 combines with J gene TRBJ2-3; 9 positions agree with TRBD2. J lost 4 bases, V lost 1 base, and 6 bases had no gene match. The length of the CDR3 is 15 residues. Germline CDR1 reads DFQATT; CDR2 reads SNEGSKA (reference sequence). CDR3 amino acids: CSARVAGGPADTQYF. DNA for the CDR3: TGCAGTGCTAGAGTGGCGGGAGGGCCTGCAGATACGCAGTATTTT.